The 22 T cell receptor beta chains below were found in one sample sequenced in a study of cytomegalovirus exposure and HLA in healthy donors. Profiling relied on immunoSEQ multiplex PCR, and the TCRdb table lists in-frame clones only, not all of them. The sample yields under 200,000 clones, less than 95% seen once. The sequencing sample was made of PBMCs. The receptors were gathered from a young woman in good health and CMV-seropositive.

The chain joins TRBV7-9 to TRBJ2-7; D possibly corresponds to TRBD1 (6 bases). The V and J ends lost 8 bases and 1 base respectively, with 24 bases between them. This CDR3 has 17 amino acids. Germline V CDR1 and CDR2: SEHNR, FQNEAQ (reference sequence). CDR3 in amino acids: CASCPPPLDRKSYEQYF. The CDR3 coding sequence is TGTGCCAGCTGCCCCCCCCCGCTTGACAGGAAGTCCTACGAGCAGTACTTC.

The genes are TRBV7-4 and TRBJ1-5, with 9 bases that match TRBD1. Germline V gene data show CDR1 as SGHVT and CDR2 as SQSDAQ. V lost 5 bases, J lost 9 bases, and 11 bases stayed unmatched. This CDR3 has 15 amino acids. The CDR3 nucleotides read TGTGCCAGCAGCCTGGACAGGGGTACGGGTTGGCCCCAGCATTTT. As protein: CASSLDRGTGWPQHF. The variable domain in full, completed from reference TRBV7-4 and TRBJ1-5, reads GAGVSQSPRYKVAKRGRDVALRCDSISGHVTLYWYRQTLGQGSEVLTYSQSDAQRDKSGRPSGRFSAERPERSVSTLKIQRTEQGDSAVYLCASSLDRGTGWPQHFGDGTRLSIL.

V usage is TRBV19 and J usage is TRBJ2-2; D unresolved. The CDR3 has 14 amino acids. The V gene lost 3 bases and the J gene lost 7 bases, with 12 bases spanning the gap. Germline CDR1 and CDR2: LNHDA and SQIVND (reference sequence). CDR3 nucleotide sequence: TGTGCCAGTAGTATCATCCCCTCCAGCGGGGAGCTGTTTTTT. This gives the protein CASSIIPSSGELFF.

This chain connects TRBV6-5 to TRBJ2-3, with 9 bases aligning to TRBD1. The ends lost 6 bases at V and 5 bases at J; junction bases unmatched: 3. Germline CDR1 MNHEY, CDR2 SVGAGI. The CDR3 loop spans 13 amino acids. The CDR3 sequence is CASRTGGGDTQYF. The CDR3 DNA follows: TGTGCCAGCAGGACAGGGGGAGGAGATACGCAGTATTTT.

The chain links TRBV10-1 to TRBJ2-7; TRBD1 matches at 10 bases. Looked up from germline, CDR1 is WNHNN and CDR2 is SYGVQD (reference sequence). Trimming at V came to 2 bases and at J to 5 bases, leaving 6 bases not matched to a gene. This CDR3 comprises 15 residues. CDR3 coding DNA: TGCGCCAGCAGTGAGACTAAGACAGGGGGCGACGAGCAGTACTTC. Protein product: CASSETKTGGDEQYF.

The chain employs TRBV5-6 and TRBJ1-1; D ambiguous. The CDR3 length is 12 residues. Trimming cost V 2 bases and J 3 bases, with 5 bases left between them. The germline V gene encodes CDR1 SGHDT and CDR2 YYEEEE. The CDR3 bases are TGTGCCAGCAGCTTCCGGGACACTGAAGCTTTCTTT. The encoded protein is CASSFRDTEAFF.

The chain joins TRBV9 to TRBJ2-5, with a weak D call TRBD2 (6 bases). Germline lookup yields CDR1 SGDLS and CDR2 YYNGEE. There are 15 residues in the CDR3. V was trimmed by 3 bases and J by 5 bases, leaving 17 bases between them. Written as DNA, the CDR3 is TGTGCCAGCAGCGCCCCCGGTCGGGGGTGGGAGACCCAGTACTTC. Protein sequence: CASSAPGRGWETQYF.

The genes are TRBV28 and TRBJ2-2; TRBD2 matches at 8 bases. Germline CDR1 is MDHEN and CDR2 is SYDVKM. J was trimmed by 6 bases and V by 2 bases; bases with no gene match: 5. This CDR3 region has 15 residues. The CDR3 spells CASSLQRERPGELFF. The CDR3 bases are TGTGCCAGCAGTTTACAGCGGGAGAGGCCCGGGGAGCTGTTTTTT.

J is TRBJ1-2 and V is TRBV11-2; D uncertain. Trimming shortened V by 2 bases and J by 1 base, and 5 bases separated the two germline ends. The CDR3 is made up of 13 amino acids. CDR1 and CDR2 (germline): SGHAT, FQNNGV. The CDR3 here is CASSLTNNYGYTF. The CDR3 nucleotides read TGTGCCAGCAGCTTAACAAATAACTATGGCTACACCTTC.

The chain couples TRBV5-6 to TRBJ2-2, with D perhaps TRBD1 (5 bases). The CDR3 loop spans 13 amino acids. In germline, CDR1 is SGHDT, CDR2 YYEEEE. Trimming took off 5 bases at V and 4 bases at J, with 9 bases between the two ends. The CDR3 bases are TGTGCCAGCAGTTCGGACATCACCGGGGAGCTGTTTTTT. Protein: CASSSDITGELFF.

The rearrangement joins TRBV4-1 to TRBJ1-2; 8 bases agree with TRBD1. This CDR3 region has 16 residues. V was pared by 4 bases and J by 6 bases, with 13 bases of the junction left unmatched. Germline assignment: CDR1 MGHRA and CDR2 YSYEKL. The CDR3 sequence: CASSRQEYSGGDGYTF. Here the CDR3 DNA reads TGCGCCAGCAGCCGCCAAGAGTATTCAGGGGGCGATGGCTACACCTTC.

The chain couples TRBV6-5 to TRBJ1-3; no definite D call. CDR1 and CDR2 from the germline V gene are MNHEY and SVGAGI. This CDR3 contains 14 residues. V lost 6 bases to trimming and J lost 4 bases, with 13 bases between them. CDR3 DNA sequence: TGTGCCAGCAGACCGGGGTCGACGGGAAACACCATATATTTT. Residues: CASRPGSTGNTIYF.

CDR3 in DNA: TGCGCCAGCAGCACGACAGGGGCAGGTGAAAAACTGTTTTTT. This codes for CASSTTGAGEKLFF. The chain has TRBV4-3 and TRBJ1-4; 8 bases agree with TRBD1. Germline lookup yields CDR1 LGHNA and CDR2 YSLEER. The ends lost 5 bases at V and 7 bases at J; junction bases unmatched: 6. CDR3 length equals 14 residues.

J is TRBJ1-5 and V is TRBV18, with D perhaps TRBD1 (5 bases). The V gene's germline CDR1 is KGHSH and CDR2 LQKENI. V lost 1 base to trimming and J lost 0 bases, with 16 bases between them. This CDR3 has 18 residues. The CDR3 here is CASSPQGRGILSNQPQHF. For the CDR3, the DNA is TGTGCCAGCTCACCACAGGGGCGGGGGATCCTTAGCAATCAGCCCCAGCATTTT.

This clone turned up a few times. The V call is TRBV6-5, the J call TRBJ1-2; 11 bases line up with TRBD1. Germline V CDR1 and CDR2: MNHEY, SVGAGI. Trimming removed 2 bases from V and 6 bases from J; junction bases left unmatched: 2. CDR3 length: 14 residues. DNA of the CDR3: TGTGCCAGCAGTTACGGGACAGGGGGACATGGCTACACCTTC. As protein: CASSYGTGGHGYTF.

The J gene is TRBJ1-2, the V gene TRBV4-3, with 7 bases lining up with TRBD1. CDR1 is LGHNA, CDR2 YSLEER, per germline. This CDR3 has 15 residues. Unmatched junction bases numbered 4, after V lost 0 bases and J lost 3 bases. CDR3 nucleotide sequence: TGCGCCAGCAGCCAAGATAGGCAGGGGGACTATGGCTACACCTTC. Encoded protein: CASSQDRQGDYGYTF.

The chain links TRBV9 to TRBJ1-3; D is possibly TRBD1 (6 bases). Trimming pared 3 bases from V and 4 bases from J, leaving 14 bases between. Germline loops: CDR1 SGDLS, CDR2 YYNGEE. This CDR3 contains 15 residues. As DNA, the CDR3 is TGTGCCAGCAGCGCGCCCGGGGGGCGCGGAAACACCATATATTTT. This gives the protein CASSAPGGRGNTIYF.

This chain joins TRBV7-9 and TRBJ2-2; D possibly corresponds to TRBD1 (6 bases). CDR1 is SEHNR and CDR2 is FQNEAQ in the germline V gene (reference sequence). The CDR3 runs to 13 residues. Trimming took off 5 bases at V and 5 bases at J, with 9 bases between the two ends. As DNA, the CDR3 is TGTGCCAGCAGCATACAGGGTACCGGGGAGCTGTTTTTT. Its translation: CASSIQGTGELFF.

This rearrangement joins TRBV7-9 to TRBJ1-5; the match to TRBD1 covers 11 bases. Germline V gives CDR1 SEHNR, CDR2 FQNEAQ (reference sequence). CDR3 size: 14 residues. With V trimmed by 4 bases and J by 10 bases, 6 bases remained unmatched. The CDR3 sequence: CASSSGQGAGPQHF. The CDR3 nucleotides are TGTGCCAGCAGCTCCGGACAGGGGGCTGGTCCCCAGCATTTT. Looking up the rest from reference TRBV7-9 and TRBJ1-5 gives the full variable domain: DTGVSQNPRHKITKRGQNVTFRCDPISEHNRLYWYRQTLGQGPEFLTYFQNEAQLEKSRLLSDRFSAERPKGSFSTLEIQRTEQGDSAMYLCASSSGQGAGPQHFGDGTRLSIL.

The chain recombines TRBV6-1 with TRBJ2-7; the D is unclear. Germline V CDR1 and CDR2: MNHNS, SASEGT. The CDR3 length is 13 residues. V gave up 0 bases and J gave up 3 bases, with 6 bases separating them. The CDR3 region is CASSEAADYEQYF. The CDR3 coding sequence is TGTGCCAGCAGTGAAGCGGCGGACTACGAGCAGTACTTC.

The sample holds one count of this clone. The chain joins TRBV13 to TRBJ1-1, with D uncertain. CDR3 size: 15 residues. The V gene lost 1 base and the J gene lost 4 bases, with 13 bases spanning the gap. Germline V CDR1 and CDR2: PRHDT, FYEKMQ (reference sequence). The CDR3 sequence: CASSLAGLGSTEAFF. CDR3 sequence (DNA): TGTGCCAGCAGCTTAGCGGGCCTGGGGAGCACTGAAGCTTTCTTT.

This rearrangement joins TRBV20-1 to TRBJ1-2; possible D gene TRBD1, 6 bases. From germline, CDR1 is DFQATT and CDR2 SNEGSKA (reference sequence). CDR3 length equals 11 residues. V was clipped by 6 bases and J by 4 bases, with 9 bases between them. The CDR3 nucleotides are TGCAGTGCCCGGGACACCTATGGCTACACCTTC. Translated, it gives CSARDTYGYTF.